This TCR beta chain was retrieved from a study of shared clonotypes between healthy human individuals. Clones were read by immunoSEQ multiplex PCR, and TCRdb kept only the in-frame ones, dropping some. The table shows 650,000 to 750,000 clones, with 72% occurring only once. The sequence came from a woman in her twenties or thirties in good health. Sequencing was performed on memory CD4+ T cells sorted from blood. Subset here: CD45RA-negative fraction.

CDR3 loop: CSVAPGGAGTYEQYF. In nucleotides, the CDR3 is TGCAGCGTTGCACCCGGGGGCGCGGGAACGTACGAGCAGTACTTC. The chain employs TRBV29-1 and TRBJ2-7; D may correspond to TRBD1 or TRBD2 (6 bases each). In germline, CDR1 is SQVTM, CDR2 ANQGSEA. V dropped 4 bases and J dropped 4 bases, with 20 bases sitting between them. The length of the CDR3 is 15 residues.